This T cell receptor (beta chain) was sequenced for a study of Ad26.COV2.S vaccination and SARS-CoV-2 variants. About the research overall: The study gave Ad26.COV2.S intramuscularly, once or twice 56 days apart. Study-level findings and limits: Substantial breadth in spike-specific CD8+ and CD4+ T cell responses was reportedly seen after vaccination.

This sample's treatment: roughly 18 received Ad26.COV2.S at low or high dose, single or two shots; 5 received placebo; per-sample allocation not given. Specimen acquisition occurred on day 63 following the initial vaccine or placebo injection. The sample came from a Boston adult aged 18-55 years. In regard to this clone: Its antigen is currently unknown.

The CDR3 spans 14 residues. V lost 4 bases and J lost 9; bases outside the gene matches: 9. Germline CDR1 reads SGHAT; CDR2 reads FQNNGV. Libraries were prepared by immunoSEQ multiplex PCR; TCRdb keeps only in-frame clonotypes and omits some of them. The sample yields about 260,000 clones, around 88% seen once. The sample here was peripheral blood, taken in a trial of Ad26.COV2.S vaccine versus placebo. The chain recombines TRBV11-2 with TRBJ2-1, with 7 positions matching TRBD2. This clonotype originated in a person between 18 and 65 years old who received the Ad26.COV2.S COVID-19 vaccine or a placebo. This chain's CDR3 is CASSSSTSLGEQFF. In DNA, the CDR3 is TGTGCCAGCAGCTCGTCGACTAGCTTGGGTGAGCAGTTCTTC. Complete variable domain (other parts from reference TRBV11-2 and TRBJ2-1): EAGVAQSPRYKIIEKRQSVAFWCNPISGHATLYWYQQILGQGPKLLIQFQNNGVVDDSQLPKDRFSAERLKGVDSTLKIQPAKLEDSAVYLCASSSSTSLGEQFFGPGTRLTVL.